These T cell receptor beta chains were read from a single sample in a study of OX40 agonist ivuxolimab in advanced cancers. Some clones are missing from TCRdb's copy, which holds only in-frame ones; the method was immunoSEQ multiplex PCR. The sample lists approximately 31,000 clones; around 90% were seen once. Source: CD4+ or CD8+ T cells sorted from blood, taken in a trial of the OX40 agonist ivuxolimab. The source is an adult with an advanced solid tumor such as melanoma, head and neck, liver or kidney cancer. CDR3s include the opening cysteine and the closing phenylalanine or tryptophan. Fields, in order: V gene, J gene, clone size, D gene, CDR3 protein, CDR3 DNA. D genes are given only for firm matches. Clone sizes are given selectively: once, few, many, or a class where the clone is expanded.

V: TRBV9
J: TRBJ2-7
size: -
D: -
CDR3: CASSGGATSYEQYF
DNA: TGTGCCAGCAGCGGAGGGGCCACCTCTTACGAGCAGTACTTC

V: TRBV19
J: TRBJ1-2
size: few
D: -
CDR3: CASSIYSYGYTF
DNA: TGTGCCAGTAGTATCTATAGCTATGGCTACACCTTC

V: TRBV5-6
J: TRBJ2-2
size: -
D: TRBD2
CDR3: CASSSRSGGNTGELFF
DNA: TGTGCCAGCAGCTCCCGAAGCGGGGGGAACACCGGGGAGCTGTTTTTT

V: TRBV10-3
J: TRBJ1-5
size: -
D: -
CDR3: CAISESTRLATGQPQHF
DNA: TGTGCCATCAGTGAGTCGACTCGGCTGGCCACGGGTCAGCCCCAGCATTTT

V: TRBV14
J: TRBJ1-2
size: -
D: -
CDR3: CASSRQVNYGYTF
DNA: TGTGCCAGCAGCCGACAGGTTAACTATGGCTACACCTTC

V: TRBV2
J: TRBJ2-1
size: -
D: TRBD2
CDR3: CASSAGTSGANEQFF
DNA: TGTGCCAGCAGTGCCGGGACTAGCGGGGCGAATGAGCAGTTCTTC

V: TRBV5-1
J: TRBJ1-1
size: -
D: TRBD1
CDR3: CASSRGTGITEAFF
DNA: TGCGCCAGCAGCCGAGGGACAGGGATTACTGAAGCTTTCTTT

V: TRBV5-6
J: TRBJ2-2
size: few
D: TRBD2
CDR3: CASSLEVAGMSGELFF
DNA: TGTGCCAGCAGCTTGGAAGTAGCGGGGATGTCCGGGGAGCTGTTTTTT

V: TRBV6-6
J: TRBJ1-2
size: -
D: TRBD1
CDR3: CASSSPTGDHGYTF
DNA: TGTGCCAGCAGTTCTCCAACAGGGGACCATGGCTACACCTTC

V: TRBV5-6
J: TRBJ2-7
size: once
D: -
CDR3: CASSSDKIYPYEQYF
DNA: TGTGCCAGCAGTTCGGACAAGATTTACCCCTACGAGCAGTACTTC

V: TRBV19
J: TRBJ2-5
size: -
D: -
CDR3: CASSTGGSETQYF
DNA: TGTGCCAGTAGTACTGGGGGGAGCGAGACCCAGTACTTC

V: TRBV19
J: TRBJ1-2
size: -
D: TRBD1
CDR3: CASSTRGQGFLDYGYTF
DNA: TGTGCCAGTAGTACCCGAGGACAGGGGTTTTTGGACTATGGCTACACCTTC

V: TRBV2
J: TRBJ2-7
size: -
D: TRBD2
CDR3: CASSEWGGSYPLEQYF
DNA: TGTGCCAGCAGTGAATGGGGGGGGTCCTATCCCTTGGAGCAGTACTTC